The present entry profiles one TCR beta chain with its context. Its cognate antigen has yet to be identified. It has no much larger one-base neighbor in the sample; base qualities were not kept. Enrolling through a virtual design, the prospective study's participants ranged in age from about 18 to 100 years and lived across 24 United States geographic areas. Cohort assignment in the prospective study relied on participant-reported clinical history from a screening survey and a study questionnaire. Recovered participants in ImmuneRACE Cohort 3 were defined by two consecutive negative NP/OP PCR tests, clearance by a healthcare professional, or resolution of symptoms. In the prospective study, whole blood, serum and a nasopharyngeal or oropharyngeal swab were collected from each participant by mobile phlebotomists. Over an approximately 2-month period, participants in the prospective study had the option of providing additional blood draws and questionnaires. Prospective study blood samples were shipped either frozen or at room temperature before DNA extraction.

The data derive from a study of blood T cell repertoires in COVID-19 (dated by TCRdb to 2019 to 2021). A note on the overall study: Samples covering the acute and convalescent phases of COVID-19 were provided by collaborators in the United States, Italy and Spain. The repertoires were released in a freely available public database meant as a resource for research on the immune response to SARS-CoV-2. Samples came from the ongoing ImmuneRACE study (first 160 participants) plus 1,254 subjects from 6 global collaborators. The prospective study material was composed of cDNA or gDNA derived from T cells, B-cell-depleted T cells, or PBMCs. The dataset comprised deeply sampled blood TCRbeta repertoires from subjects exposed to, actively infected with, or recovered from COVID-19. Where available, HLA class I and class II types were obtained from metadata supplied by the sample provider rather than from assay-based typing. A de-identified subject ID, COVID-19 status, age in years and sex were almost always included in the sample metadata. General study outcomes and caveats: The quantity of clinical and demographic metadata differed by source and by participant and was supplied without curation.

TCRbeta CDR3 regions were amplified from genomic DNA using the immunoSEQ Assay, a bias-controlled multiplex PCR. The authors processed their data as follows. Nucleated cell counts per sample were estimated from amplification of reference gene primers within the assay. To quantify the absolute abundance of each unique TCRbeta CDR3 rearrangement, sequence reads were collapsed and filtered. Productive Simpson clonality was computed per sample as the square root of Simpson's diversity index over productive rearrangements. Held by TCRdb, this immuneACCESS table contains in-frame sequences only and omits some clones. Under half of the omission traces to an unresolved V gene where checked; the cause of the rest is unknown. D and trimming come from the DNA, and the V and J calls and clone size come from that table. Here the sample has 180,000 or so clones; approximately 80% occur a single time. The ten largest clones capture 9.5% to 12% of the sample.

Here V drops 3 bases and J drops 12 bases, and the junction holds 6 bases not matched to any gene. Looking up the germline V gene yields CDR1 SGHRS and CDR2 YFSETQ. The CDR3 contains 12 residues, cysteine and phenylalanine counted. Left in the record is the CDR3 DNA by itself, 36 bases read in frame from the first base. This TCR came from a man aged 50 or older who had recovered from COVID-19. The sequenced sample consisted of PBMCs or T cells enriched from blood (not recorded which). The V gene is TRBV5-1 and the J gene is TRBJ2-7; 10 junctional bases match TRBD1. The DNA sequence reads TGCGCCAGCAGCTCCGGACAGGGGGAACGGTACTTC. Translated, this is CASSSGQGERYF.